The clone carrying this TCR beta chain came up many times. Antigen: not known. Individual cDNA molecules (in the library) carried attached unique molecular identifiers. Via MiXCR, TCRdb re-called the RACE reads, giving one row per CDR3 protein. The table records some 80,000 distinct CDR3 sequences, 9.5% to 12% of them present only once. The entry originates in a study of human T cells and chemical hapten exposure. Overall study: Per-sample TCR yield variability stemmed mainly from small pooled library volume differences.

The germline V gene encodes CDR1 SGHDN and CDR2 FVKESK. V shed 4 bases and J shed 4 bases, with 12 bases lying between them. The CDR3 is 14 residues long. Time point reported: patch test 1, 2 weeks after DPC sensitization. The sample's treatment: therapeutic diphenylcyclopropenone sensitization with weekly scalp DPC. Study findings and constraints: In the PT1 data, expanded TCR counts showed a positive correlation with patch test score.

The source was whole blood, collected in connection with sensitization to the hapten diphenylcyclopropenone (DPC). The TCR was taken from a woman aged 45-60 years with alopecia areata. Some clones in this sample may be carry-over from other donors' samples. The V and J genes are TRBV14 and TRBJ2-3; tentative D call: TRBD1 (6 bases). The CDR3 DNA sequence: TGTGCCAGCAGCCGGTTTAAGGGGGCAGATACGCAGTATTTT. Translation: CASSRFKGADTQYF.